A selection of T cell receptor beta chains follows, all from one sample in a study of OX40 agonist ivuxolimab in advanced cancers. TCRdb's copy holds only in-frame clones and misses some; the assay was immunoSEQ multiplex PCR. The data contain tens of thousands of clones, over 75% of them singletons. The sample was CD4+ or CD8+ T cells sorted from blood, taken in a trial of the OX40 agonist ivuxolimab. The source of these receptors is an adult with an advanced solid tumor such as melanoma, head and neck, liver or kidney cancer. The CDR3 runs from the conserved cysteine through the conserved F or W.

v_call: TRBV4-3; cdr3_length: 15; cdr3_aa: CASSSPGHSNYGYTF
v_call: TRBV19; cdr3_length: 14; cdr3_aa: CASSSRGRWAEAFF
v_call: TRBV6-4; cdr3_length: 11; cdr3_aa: CASRVGDTQYF
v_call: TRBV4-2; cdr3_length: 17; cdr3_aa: CASSQAVAGMGTGELFF
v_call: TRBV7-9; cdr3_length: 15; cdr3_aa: CATKAVGTGDNEQYF
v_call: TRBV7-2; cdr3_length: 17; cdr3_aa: CASSPQGASGAINEQFF
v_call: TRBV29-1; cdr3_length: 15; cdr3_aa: CSAGGTGPMFVPQHF
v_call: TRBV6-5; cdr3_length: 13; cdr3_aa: CASSSAGNQPQHF
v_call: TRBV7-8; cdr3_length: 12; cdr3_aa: CASSLGPGEQFF
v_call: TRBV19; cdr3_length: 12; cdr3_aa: CASSMRDQPQHF
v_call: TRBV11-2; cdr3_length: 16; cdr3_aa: CASSLVRGGPTREQYF
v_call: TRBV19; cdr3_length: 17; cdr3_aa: CASTPLSAGWSNQPQHF
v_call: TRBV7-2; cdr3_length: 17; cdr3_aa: CASSFPQGDLNTGELFF
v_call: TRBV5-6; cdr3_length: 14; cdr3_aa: CASSWVPAVYGYTF
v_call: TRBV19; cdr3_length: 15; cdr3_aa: CASLPPLGGGTEAFF
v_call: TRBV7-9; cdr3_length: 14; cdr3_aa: CASSRETSTDTQYF
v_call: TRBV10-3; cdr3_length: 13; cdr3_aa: CAISGEGSYEQYF
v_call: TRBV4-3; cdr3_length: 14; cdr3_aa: CASSQGALGDTQYF
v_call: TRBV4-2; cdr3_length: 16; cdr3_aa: CASSQDLTSSGNTIYF
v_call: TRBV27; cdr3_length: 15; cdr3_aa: CASSLSQGHTGELFF
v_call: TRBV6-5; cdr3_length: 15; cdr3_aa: CASSYTGDLDNEQFF
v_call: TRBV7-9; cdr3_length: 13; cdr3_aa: CASSSIQEETQYF
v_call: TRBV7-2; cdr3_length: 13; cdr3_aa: CASSLFLNTEAFF
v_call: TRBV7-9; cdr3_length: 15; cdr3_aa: CASSLESVASAEAFF
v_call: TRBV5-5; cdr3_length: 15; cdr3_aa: CASSPGLSSYNEQFF
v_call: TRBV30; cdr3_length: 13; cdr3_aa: CASSGREQETQYF
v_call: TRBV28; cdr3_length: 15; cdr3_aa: CASSLGAGGPYEQYF
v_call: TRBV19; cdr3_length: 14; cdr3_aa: CASSILLLGNEQFF
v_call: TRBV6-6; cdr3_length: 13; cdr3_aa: CASSSYTQQPQHF
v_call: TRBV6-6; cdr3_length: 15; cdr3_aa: CASSYTDRETDTQYF
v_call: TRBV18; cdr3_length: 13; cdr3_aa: CASSSTGTYEQYF
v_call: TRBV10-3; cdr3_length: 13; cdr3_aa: CAIRGQGGHGYTF
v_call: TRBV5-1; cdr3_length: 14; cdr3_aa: CASSFTGGADTQYF
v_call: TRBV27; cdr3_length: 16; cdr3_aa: CASSFKTPSSYNEQFF
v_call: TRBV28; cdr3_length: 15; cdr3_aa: CASSLGGSWSGEQFF
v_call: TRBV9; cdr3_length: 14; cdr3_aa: CASSVVGGMETQYF
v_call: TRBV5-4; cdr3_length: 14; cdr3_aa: CASSLAAGQNIQYF
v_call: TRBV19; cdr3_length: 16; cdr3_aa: CASSILAGLAKNIQYF
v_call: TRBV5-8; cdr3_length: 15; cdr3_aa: CAGSLEGLGWETQYF
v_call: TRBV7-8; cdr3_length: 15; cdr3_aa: CASSLGPEIRQGYTF
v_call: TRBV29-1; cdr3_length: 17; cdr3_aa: CSVEDEVGAPSGNEQFF
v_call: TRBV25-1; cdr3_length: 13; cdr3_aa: CASSESPRETQYF
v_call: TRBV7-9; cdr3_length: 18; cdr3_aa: CASSLGAGGGATNEKLFF
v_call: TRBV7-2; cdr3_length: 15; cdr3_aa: CASTPQGGFLGTQYF
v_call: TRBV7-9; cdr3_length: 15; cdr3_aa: CASSSHNYMNTEAFF
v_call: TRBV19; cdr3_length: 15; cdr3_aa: CASSTGLAGGETQYF
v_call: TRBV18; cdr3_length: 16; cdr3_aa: CASSPDRDPARQPQHF
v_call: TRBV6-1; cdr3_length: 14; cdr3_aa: CASSESGGRTEAFF